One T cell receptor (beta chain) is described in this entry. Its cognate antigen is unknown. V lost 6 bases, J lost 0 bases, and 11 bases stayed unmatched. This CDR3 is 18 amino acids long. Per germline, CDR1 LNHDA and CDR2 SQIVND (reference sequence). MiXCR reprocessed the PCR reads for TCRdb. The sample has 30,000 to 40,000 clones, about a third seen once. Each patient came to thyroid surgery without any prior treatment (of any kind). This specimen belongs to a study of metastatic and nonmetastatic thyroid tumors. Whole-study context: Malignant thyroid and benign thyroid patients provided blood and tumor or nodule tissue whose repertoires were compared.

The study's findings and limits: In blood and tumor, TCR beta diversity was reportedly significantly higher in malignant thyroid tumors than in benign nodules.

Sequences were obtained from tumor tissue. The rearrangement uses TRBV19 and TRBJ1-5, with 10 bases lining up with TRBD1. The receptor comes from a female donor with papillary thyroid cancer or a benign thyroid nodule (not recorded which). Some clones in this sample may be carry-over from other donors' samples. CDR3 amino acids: CASSLRDRGRYSNQPQHF. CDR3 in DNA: TGTGCCAGTAGCTTAAGGGACAGGGGAAGGTATAGCAATCAGCCCCAGCATTTT.